The clone carrying this T cell receptor beta chain was detected only once. This sample is drawn from a study of technical replicates of blood from a few donors. Deletions cut 0 bases from V and 0 bases from J, with 15 bases between. Germline CDR1 reads SGHNT; CDR2 reads YYREEE (reference sequence). The CDR3 loop spans 17 amino acids. Method: immunoSEQ multiplex PCR; TCRdb's copy keeps in-frame clones and lacks some. The profile covers 75,000 to 85,000 clones, with roughly 77% appearing a single time and about 4% taken by the ten largest. The origin of this receptor is a human donor in good health. Some clones in this sample may be carry-over from other donors' samples. Sequencing used PBMCs. The chain is built from TRBV5-4 and TRBJ1-2; D remains ambiguous. The chain's CDR3 is CASSLAGLSFANYGYTF. As DNA, the CDR3 is TGTGCCAGCAGCTTGGCCGGGTTAAGCTTCGCTAACTATGGCTACACCTTC.